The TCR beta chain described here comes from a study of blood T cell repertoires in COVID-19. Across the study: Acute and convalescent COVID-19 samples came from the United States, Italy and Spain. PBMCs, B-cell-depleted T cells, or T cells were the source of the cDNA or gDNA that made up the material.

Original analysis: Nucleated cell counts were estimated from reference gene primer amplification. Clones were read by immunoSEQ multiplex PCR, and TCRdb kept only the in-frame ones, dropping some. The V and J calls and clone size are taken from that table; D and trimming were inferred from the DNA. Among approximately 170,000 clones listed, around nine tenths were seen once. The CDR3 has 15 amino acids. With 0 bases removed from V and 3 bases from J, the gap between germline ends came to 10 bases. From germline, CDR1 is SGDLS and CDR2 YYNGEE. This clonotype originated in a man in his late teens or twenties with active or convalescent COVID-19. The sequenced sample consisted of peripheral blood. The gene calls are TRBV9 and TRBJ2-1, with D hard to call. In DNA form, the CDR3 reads TGTGCCAGCAGCGTAGACGGTACGAACTACAATGAGCAGTTCTTC. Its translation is CASSVDGTNYNEQFF.